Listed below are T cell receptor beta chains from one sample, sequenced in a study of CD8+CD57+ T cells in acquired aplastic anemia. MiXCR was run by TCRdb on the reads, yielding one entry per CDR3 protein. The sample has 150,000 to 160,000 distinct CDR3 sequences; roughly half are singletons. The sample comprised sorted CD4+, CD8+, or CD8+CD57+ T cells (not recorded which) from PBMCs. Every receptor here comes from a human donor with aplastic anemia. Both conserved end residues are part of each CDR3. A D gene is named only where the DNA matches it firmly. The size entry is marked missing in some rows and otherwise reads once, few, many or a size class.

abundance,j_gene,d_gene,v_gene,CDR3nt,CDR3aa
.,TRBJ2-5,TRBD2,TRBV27,TGTGCCAGCAGTTTATTGGGGGGGGAGGAGACCCAGTACTTC,CASSLLGGEETQYF
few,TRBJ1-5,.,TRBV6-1,TGTGCCAGCAGTACACAGGGAAATAGCAATCAGCCCCAGCATTTT,CASSTQGNSNQPQHF
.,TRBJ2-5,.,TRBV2,TGTGCCAGCAGTGAAGGCTACGGAGAGACCCAGTACTTC,CASSEGYGETQYF
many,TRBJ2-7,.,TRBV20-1,TGCAGTGCTAGGGAGGGCTACGAGCAGTACTTC,CSAREGYEQYF
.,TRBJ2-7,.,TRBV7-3,TGTGCCAGCAGCTTAAATGCAGGGGAGAGCGAGCAGTACTTC,CASSLNAGESEQYF
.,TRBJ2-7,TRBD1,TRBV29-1,TGCAGCGTGACCATACGGGACAGTCGAACGGGCGAGCAGTACTTC,CSVTIRDSRTGEQYF
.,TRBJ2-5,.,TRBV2,TGTGCCAGCAGTCCCCGCCCGGGGACCCAGTACTTC,CASSPRPGTQYF
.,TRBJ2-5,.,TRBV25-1,TGTGCCAGCAGCCCCGGGACCCAGAGATGGGAGACCCAGTACTTC,CASSPGTQRWETQYF
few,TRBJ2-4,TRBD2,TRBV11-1,TGTGCCAGCAGCTCCAATGCGGGGGAGGGCAAAAACATTCAGTACTTC,CASSSNAGEGKNIQYF
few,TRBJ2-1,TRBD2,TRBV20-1,TGCAGTGCTAGGGTTAGGACTAGCGGGGGATGGAGTGAGCAGTTCTTC,CSARVRTSGGWSEQFF
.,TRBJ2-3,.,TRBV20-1,TGCAGTGCTAACAGTGGAACTAGCACAGATACGCAGTATTTT,CSANSGTSTDTQYF
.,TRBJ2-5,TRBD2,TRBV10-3,TGTGCCATCAGTGGTACTAGCGGGGGCCGGGAGACCCAGTACTTC,CAISGTSGGRETQYF
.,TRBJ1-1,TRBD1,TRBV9,TGTGCCAGCAGCCGTACAACAGGGGGCACAGGTCATTTTGAAGCTTTCTTT,CASSRTTGGTGHFEAFF
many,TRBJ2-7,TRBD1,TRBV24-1,TGTGCCACCAGTGATTTGGAGGGACAGGGGGTCTACGAGCAGTACTTC,CATSDLEGQGVYEQYF
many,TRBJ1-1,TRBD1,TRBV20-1,TGCAGTGCTAGAGATTTCCGGGACAGGGGGCTAGGGGGTGAAGCTTTCTTT,CSARDFRDRGLGGEAFF
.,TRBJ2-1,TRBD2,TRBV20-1,TGCAGTGTCGGGGGGAGTGAGCGGTTCTTC,CSVGGSERFF
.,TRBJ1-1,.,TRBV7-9,TGTGCCAGCAGCTTAGTAACGGGCGCTGAAGCTTTCTTT,CASSLVTGAEAFF
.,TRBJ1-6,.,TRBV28,TGTGCCAGCAACCCCCGGCAGGGTGCGAATTCACCCCTCCACTTT,CASNPRQGANSPLHF
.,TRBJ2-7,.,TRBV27,TGTGCCAGCAGTCCCTCCCTTAGCTCCTACAATGAGCAGTACTTC,CASSPSLSSYNEQYF
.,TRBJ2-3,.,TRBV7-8,TGTGCCAGCAGTATAGGGGTAGATACGCAGTATTTT,CASSIGVDTQYF
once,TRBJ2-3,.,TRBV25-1,TGTGCCACCAGTGATCGCAGGGCAGAGGGTCGGTATTTT,CATSDRRAEGRYF
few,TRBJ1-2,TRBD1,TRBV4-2,TGTGCCAGCAGCCAACGGGGGACGGGGTGGACAGGGAAGGACTATGGCTACACCTTC,CASSQRGTGWTGKDYGYTF
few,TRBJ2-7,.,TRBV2,TGTGCCAGCAGTGAATTCGGGGGCATCTACGAGCAGTACTTC,CASSEFGGIYEQYF
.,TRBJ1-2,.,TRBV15,TGTGCCACCAGCCTGGGGCCTAACTATGGCTACACCTTC,CATSLGPNYGYTF
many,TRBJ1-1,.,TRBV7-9,TGTGCCAGCAGTTCCCCTCGGGAAGCTTTCTTT,CASSSPREAFF
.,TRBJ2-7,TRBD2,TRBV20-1,TGCAGTGCTAGTATGACTAGCGGGAGGGCCGGGTACGAGCAGTACTTC,CSASMTSGRAGYEQYF
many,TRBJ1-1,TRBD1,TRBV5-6,TGTGCCAGCAGCTTTGGGGCTACAGGGGGCACTGAAGCTTTCTTT,CASSFGATGGTEAFF
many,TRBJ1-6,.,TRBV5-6,TGTGCCAGCAGCTTGAATGGAGAGGGCAATTCACCCCTCCACTTT,CASSLNGEGNSPLHF
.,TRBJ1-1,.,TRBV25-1,TGTGCCAGCAGTGAATATTCGTTGAACACTGAAGCTTTCTTT,CASSEYSLNTEAFF
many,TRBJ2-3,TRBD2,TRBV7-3,TGTGCCAGCACCCTGACGGGAGGGGCAGATACGCAGTATTTT,CASTLTGGADTQYF
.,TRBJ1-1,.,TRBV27,TGTGCCAGCTGGGTGGGGGTGAACACTGAAGCTTTCTTT,CASWVGVNTEAFF
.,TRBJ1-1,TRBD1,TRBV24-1,TGTGCCACCAGTGACGGACAGGTGGGGAGGGGAGCTTTCTTT,CATSDGQVGRGAFF
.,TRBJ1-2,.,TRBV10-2,TGCGCCAGCAGTGAAGGCGGTGGCTACACCTTC,CASSEGGGYTF
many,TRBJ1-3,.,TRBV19,TGTGCCAGTCTACCTAGGCCGGGAAACACCATATATTTT,CASLPRPGNTIYF
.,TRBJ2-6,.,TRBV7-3,TGTGCCAGCAGCCCTTTCGGCGGCGTCAGCTCTGGGGCCAACGTCCTGACTTTC,CASSPFGGVSSGANVLTF
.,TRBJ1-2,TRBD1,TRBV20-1,TGCAGTGCCAGACAGGGGCGCCAATATGGCTACACCTTC,CSARQGRQYGYTF
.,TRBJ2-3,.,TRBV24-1,TGTGCCACCAGTGACGTAGGGCAGGGAACAGATACGCAGTATTTT,CATSDVGQGTDTQYF
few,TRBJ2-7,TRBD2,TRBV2,TGTGCCAGCAGTAACCTAGCGGGAGGTTCCGAGCAGTACTTC,CASSNLAGGSEQYF
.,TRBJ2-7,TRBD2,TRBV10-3,TGTGCCACCACTAGCGGGGACTCCTACGAGCAGTACTTC,CATTSGDSYEQYF
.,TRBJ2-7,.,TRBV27,TGTGCCAGCAGATATAAAGGGGTCTACTCCTACGAGCAGTACTTC,CASRYKGVYSYEQYF
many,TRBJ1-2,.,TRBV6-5,TGTGCCAGCAGTTACTCGAACGGTGGCTACACCTTC,CASSYSNGGYTF
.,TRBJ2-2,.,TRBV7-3,TGTGCCAGCAGCTCCACAGACAGGAACACCGGGGAGCTGTTTTTT,CASSSTDRNTGELFF
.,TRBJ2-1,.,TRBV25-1,TGTGCCAGCTCACCACTGCTGAGCTCCTACGATGAGCAGTTCTTC,CASSPLLSSYDEQFF
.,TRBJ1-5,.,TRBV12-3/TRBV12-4,TGTGCCAGCAGTTTATACGGACGCAATCAGCCCCAGCATTTT,CASSLYGRNQPQHF
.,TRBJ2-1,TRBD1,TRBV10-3,TGTGCCAGCGGGCATGGGACAGACAATGAGCAGTTCTTC,CASGHGTDNEQFF
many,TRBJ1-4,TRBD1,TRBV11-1,TGTGCCAGCAGCTTACCCAGGGGGCTAGCAACTAATGAAAAACTGTTTTTT,CASSLPRGLATNEKLFF
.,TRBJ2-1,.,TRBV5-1,TGCGCCAGCAGCTTCGGAATAAATGAGCAGTTCTTC,CASSFGINEQFF
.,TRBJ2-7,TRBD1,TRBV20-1,TGCAGTGCTAGAACAATGACAGGGGCATACTACGAGCAGTACTTC,CSARTMTGAYYEQYF
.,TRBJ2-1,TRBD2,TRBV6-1,TGTGCCAGCAGTGAAGCCGGGACTAGCGGGGGGTCGTACAATGAGCAGTTCTTC,CASSEAGTSGGSYNEQFF
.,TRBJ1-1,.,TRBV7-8,TGTGCCAGCAGCTTAATTGGAGGGGACACTGAAGCTTTCTTT,CASSLIGGDTEAFF
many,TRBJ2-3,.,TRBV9,TGTGCCAGCAGCGCCCTGTCTAGCACAGATACGCAGTATTTT,CASSALSSTDTQYF
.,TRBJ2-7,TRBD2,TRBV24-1,TGTGCCACCAGTGACTTAAGCGGGAGGGCCCGATTGGGTGAGCAGTACTTC,CATSDLSGRARLGEQYF
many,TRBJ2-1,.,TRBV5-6,TGTGCCAGCAGCAAGCAGTTCTTC,CASSKQFF
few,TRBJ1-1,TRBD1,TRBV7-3,TGTGCCAGCAGCTCCGGGACAGGGTCTGAAGCTTTCTTT,CASSSGTGSEAFF
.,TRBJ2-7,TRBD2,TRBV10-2,TGCGCCAGCAGTGATAGGACTAGCGGGAGGACCTACGAGCAGTACTTC,CASSDRTSGRTYEQYF